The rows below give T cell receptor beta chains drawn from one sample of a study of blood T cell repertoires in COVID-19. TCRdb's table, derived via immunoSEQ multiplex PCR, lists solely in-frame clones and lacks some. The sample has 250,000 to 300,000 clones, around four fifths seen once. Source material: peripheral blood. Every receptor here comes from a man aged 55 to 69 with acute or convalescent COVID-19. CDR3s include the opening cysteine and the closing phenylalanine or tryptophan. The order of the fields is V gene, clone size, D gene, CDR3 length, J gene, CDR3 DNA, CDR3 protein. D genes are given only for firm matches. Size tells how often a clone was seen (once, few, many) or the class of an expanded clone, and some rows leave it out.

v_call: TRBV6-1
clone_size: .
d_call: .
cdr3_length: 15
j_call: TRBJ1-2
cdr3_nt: TGTGCCAGCAGTGAGGGACCTCAGCGGGGCTATGGCTACACCTTC
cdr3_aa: CASSEGPQRGYGYTF

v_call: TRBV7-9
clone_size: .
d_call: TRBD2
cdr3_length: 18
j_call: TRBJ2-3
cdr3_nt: TGTGCCAGCAGCTTATGGCGGGTCGGCGGGAGTAGTCCAGATACGCAGTATTTT
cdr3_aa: CASSLWRVGGSSPDTQYF

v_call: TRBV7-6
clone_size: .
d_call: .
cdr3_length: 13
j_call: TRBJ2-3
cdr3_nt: TGTGCCAGCAGCTTAGCCTGGAGAGATACGCAGTATTTT
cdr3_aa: CASSLAWRDTQYF

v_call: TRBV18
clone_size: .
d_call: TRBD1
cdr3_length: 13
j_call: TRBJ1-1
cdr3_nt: TGTGCCAGCTCCCCAGGGGGGTGGACTGAAGCTTTCTTT
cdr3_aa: CASSPGGWTEAFF

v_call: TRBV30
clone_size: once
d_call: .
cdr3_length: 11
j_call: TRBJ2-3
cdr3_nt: TGTGCCTGGACTGGAGTAGATACGCAGTATTTT
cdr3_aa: CAWTGVDTQYF

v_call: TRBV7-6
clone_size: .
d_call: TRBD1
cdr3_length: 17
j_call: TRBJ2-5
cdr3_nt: TGTGCCAGCAGCTTAGGCCATTCCGGGACAGGGCAAGAGACCCAGTACTTC
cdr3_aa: CASSLGHSGTGQETQYF

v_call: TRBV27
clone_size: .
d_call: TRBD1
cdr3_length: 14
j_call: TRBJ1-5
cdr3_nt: TGTGCCAGCAGTTCTGACAGGGTCTATCAGCCCCAGCATTTT
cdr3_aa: CASSSDRVYQPQHF

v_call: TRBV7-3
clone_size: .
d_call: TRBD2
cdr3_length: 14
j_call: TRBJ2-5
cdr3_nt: TGTGCCAGCAGCTTAGCGGGAGAGGGAGAGACCCAGTACTTC
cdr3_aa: CASSLAGEGETQYF

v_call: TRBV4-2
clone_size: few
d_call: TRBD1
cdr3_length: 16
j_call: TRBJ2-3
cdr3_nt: TGTGCCAGCAGCCAAGAAGGACAGGGTAGAGTAGATACGCAGTATTTT
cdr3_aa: CASSQEGQGRVDTQYF

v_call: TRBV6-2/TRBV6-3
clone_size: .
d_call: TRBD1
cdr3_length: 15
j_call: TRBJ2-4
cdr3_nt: TGTGCCAGCAGCACCACAGGGGCGGGCAAAAACATTCAGTACTTC
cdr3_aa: CASSTTGAGKNIQYF

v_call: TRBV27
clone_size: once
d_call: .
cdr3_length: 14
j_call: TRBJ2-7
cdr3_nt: TGTGCCAGCAGTTACAAGGGGCTCCCTTACGAGCAGTACTTC
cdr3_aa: CASSYKGLPYEQYF

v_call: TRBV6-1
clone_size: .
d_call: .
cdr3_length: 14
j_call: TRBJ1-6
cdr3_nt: TGTGCCAGCAGTGAAGAGGCCCATGACAGTTCCCTCCACTTT
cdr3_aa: CASSEEAHDSSLHF

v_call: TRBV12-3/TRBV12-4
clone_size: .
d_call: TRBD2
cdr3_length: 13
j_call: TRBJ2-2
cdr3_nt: TGTGCCAGCAGTCCGGGACTAGTCGGGGAGCTGTTTTTT
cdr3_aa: CASSPGLVGELFF

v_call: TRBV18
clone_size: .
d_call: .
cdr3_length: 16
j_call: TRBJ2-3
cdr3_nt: TGTGCCAGCTCACCCCCCGGGTCGCGGGGCACAGATACGCAGTATTTT
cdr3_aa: CASSPPGSRGTDTQYF

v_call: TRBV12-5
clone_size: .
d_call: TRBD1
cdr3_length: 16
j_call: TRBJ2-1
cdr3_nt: TGTGCTAGTGGTTTTGGGGGACAGGGGTTTCTCCTGGGACAGTTCTTC
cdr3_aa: CASGFGGQGFLLGQFF

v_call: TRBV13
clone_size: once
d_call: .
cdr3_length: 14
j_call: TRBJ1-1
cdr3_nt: TGTGCCAGCAGCTCGCGACAGGTGAACACTGAAGCTTTCTTT
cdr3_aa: CASSSRQVNTEAFF

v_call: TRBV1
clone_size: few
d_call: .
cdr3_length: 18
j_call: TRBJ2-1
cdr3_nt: TGCACCAGCAGCCAAGACCTCACTAGCGGGAGGAGCGGCAATGAGCAGTTCTTC
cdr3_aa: CTSSQDLTSGRSGNEQFF

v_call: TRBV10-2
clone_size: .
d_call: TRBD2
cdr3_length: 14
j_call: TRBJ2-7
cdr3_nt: TGCGCCAGCATCCCGAGCGGGAGTTTCTACGAGCAGTACTTC
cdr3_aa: CASIPSGSFYEQYF

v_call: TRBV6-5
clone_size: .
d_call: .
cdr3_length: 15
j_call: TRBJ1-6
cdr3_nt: TGTGCCAGCAGTTCCTACGGTCCCACCGGTTCACCCCTCCACTTT
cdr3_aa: CASSSYGPTGSPLHF

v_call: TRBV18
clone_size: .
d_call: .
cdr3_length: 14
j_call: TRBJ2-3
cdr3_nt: TGTGCCAGCTCACCAAACCGAGGCACAGATACGCAGTATTTT
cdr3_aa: CASSPNRGTDTQYF

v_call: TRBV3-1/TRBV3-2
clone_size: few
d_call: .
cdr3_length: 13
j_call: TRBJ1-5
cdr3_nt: TGTGCCAGCAGTCCTATGCGGGCCCAGCCCCAGCATTTT
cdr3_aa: CASSPMRAQPQHF

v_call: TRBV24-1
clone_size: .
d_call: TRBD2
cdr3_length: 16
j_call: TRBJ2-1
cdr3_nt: TGTGCCACCAGTGAGTCTAGCGGGGAGGGCTACAATGAGCAGTTCTTC
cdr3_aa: CATSESSGEGYNEQFF

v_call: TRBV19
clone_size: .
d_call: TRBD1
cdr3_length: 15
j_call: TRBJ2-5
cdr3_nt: TGTGCCAGTGGGGGCGCAGGACAGGGGGAAGAGACCCAGTACTTC
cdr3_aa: CASGGAGQGEETQYF

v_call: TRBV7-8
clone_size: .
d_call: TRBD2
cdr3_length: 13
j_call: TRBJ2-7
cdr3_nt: TGTGCCAGCAGCTGGGGACTAGCGTACGAGCAGTACTTC
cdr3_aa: CASSWGLAYEQYF

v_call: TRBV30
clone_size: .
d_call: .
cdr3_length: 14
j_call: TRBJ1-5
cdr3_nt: TGTGCCTGGAGTGTACTCAGGGGCGCGGGGCCCCAGCATTTT
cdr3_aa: CAWSVLRGAGPQHF

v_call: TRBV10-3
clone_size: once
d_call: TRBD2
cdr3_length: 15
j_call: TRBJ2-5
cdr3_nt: TGTGCCACTTGGGGGAAGCGGGGGGAGCAAGAGACCCAGTACTTC
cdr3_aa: CATWGKRGEQETQYF

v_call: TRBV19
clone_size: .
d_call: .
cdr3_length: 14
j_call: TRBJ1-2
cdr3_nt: TGTGCCAGTAGTATCGGGGGGGCAGACTATGGCTACACCTTC
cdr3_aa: CASSIGGADYGYTF

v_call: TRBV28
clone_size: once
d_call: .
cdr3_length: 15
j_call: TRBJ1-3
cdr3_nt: TGTGCCACCATGGGCTATTACCTCTCTGGAAACACCATATATTTT
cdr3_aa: CATMGYYLSGNTIYF

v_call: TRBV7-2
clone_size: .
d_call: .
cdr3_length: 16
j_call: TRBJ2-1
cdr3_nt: TGTGCCAGCAGCCTTTCCTCTAGGACTCGTTACAATGAGCAGTTCTTC
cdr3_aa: CASSLSSRTRYNEQFF

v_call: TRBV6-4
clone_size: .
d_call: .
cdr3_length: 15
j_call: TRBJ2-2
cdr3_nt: TGTGCCAGCAGTGAGTCGGCTAGCAGCACCGGGGAGCTGTTTTTT
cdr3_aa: CASSESASSTGELFF

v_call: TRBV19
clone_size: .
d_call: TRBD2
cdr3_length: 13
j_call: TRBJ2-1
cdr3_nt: TGTGCCAGTAGTATAGCCCAGACTAGCGCACAGTTCTTC
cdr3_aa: CASSIAQTSAQFF

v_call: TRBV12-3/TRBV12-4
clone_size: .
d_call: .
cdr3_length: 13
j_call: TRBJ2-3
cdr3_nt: TGTGCCAGCAGGTTGGCGGTCGCTCGAACGCAGTATTTT
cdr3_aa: CASRLAVARTQYF

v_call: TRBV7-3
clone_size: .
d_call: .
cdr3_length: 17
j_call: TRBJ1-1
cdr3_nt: TGTGCCAGCAGCTTAACAGGCGGGGGCAGCATGAACACTGAAGCTTTCTTT
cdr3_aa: CASSLTGGGSMNTEAFF

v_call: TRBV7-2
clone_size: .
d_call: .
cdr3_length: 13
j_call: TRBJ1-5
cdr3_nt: TGTGCCAGCAGCTTCTATAGCAATCAGCCCCAGCATTTT
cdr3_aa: CASSFYSNQPQHF

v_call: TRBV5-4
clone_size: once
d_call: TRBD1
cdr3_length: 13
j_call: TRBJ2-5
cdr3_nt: TGTGCCAGCAGCCTGACAGGGAGAGAGACCCAGTACTTC
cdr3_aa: CASSLTGRETQYF

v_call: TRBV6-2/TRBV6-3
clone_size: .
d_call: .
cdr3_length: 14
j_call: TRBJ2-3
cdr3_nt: TGTGCCAGCAGCCCCCCCGGGAGCATAGATACGCAGTATTTT
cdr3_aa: CASSPPGSIDTQYF

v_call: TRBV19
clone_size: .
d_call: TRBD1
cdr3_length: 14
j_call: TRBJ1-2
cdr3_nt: TGTGCCAGTACCATGACAGGGCCTAACTATGGCTACACCTTC
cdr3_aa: CASTMTGPNYGYTF

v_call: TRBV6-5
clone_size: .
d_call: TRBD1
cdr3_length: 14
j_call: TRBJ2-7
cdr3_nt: TGTGCCAGCAGTTACGGGGACAGAGGATACGAGCAGTACTTC
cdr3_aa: CASSYGDRGYEQYF

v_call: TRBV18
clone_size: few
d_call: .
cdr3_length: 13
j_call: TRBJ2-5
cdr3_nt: TGTGCCAGCTCACCACCGACAGTTGAGACCCAGTACTTC
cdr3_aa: CASSPPTVETQYF

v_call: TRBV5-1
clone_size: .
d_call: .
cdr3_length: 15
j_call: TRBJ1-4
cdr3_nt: TGCGCCAGCAGCCCAAACGGGGGTCAAAATGAAAAACTGTTTTTT
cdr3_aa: CASSPNGGQNEKLFF

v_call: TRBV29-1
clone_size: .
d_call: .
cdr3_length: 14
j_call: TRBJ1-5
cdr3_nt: TGCAGCGTTGTAGCTGGGGGCGGCAATCAGCCCCAGCATTTT
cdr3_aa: CSVVAGGGNQPQHF